This T cell receptor (beta chain) originates from a study of regulatory T cells in long-lasting Graves disease. Study-wide results and limits: It was in persistent disease that TRBV28, TRBJ1-2 and TRBJ2-5 were favored.

The time point: persistent/refractory GD, antithyroid drugs over 5 years with positive TRAb. PBMCs were the source of the RNA used for TCR sequencing. Sequencing libraries for TCR beta were prepared with iRepertoire HTBI primers and Arm-PCR of CDR3 regions. TCRdb recomputed calls from the multiplex PCR reads with MiXCR, one row per CDR3 protein. The data contain nearly 350,000 distinct CDR3 sequences, about 20% of them singletons. This clonotype was counted a few times. Antigen specificity is unknown. V dropped 4 bases and J dropped 6 bases, with 15 bases sitting between them. Germline V gene data show CDR1 as LNHDA and CDR2 as SQIVND (reference sequence). This CDR3 is 15 amino acids long.

This sequence joins TRBV19 and TRBJ2-2; either TRBD1 or TRBD2 may fit D (5 bases each). The sequence was obtained from a female donor with Graves disease. The material sequenced was peripheral blood mononuclear cells (PBMCs), taken when the disease was refractory, from a patient treated with antithyroid drugs. For the CDR3, the DNA is TGTGCCAGTAGTACCGGGACCCACGTACCCGGGGAGCTGTTTTTT. It encodes CASSTGTHVPGELFF. The full variable domain, with the rest looked up from reference TRBV19 and TRBJ2-2, is DGGITQSPKYLFRKEGQNVTLSCEQNLNHDAMYWYRQDPGQGLRLIYYSQIVNDFQKGDIAEGYSVSREKKESFPLTVTSAQKNPTAFYLCASSTGTHVPGELFFGEGSRLTVL.